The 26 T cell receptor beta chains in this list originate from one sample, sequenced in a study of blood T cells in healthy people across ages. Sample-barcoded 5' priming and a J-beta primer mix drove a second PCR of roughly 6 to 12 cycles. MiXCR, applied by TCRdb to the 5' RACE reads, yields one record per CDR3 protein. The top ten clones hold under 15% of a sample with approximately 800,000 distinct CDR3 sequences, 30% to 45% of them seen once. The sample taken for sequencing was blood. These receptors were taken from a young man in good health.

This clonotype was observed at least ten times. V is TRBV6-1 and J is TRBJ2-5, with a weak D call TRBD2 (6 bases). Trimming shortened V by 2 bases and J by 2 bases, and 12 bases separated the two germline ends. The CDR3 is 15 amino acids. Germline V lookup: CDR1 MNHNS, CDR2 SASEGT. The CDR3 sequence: CASSETIADQETQYF. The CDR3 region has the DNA TGTGCCAGCAGTGAAACTATAGCGGATCAAGAGACCCAGTACTTC.

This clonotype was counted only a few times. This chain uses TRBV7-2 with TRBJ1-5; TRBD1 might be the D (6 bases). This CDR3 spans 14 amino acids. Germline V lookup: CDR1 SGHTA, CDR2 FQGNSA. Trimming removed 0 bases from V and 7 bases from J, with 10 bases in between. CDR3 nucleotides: TGTGCCAGCAGCTTAGCGAATGGGGGCCAGCCCCAGCATTTT. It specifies CASSLANGGQPQHF.

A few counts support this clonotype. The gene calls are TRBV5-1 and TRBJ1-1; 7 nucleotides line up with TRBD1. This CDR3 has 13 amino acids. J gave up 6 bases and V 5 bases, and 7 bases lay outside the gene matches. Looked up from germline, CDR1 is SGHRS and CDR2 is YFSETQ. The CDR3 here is CASSVGTDPEAFF. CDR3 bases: TGCGCCAGCAGTGTCGGGACAGACCCTGAAGCTTTCTTT.

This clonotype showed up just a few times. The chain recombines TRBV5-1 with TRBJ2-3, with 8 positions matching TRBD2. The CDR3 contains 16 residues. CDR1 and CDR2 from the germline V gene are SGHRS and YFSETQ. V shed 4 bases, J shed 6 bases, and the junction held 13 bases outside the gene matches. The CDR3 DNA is TGCGCCAGCAGCCCCCACGTGGAGCGGGGGACGGATACGCAGTATTTT. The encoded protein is CASSPHVERGTDTQYF. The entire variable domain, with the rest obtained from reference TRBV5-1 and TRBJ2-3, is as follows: KAGVTQTPRYLIKTRGQQVTLSCSPISGHRSVSWYQQTPGQGLQFLFEYFSETQRNKGNFPGRFSGRQFSNSRSEMNVSTLELGDSALYLCASSPHVERGTDTQYFGPGTRLTVL.

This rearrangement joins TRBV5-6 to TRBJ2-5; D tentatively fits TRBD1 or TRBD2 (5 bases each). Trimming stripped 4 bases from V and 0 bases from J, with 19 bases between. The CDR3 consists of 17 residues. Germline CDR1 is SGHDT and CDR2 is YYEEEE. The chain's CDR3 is CASSTLEWGTHQETQYF. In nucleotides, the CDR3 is TGTGCCAGCAGCACCCTTGAGTGGGGGACCCACCAAGAGACCCAGTACTTC.

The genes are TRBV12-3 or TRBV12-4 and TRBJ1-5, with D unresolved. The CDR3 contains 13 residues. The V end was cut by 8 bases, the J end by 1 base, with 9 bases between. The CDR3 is CASVQSSNQPQHF. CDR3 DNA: TGTGCCAGCGTGCAATCGAGCAATCAGCCCCAGCATTTT.

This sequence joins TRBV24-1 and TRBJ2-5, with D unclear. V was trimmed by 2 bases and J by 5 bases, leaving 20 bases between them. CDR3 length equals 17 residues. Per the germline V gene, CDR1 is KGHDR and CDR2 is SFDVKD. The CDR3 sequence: CATSDSRSPTVGETQYF. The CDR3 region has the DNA TGTGCCACCAGTGATTCGCGATCCCCGACTGTGGGGGAGACCCAGTACTTC.

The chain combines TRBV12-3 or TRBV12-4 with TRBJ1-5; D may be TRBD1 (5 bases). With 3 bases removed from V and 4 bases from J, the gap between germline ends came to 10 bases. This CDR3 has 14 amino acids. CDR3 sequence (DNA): TGTGCCAGCAGTTTGGAGGACACGAATCAGCCCCAGCATTTT. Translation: CASSLEDTNQPQHF.

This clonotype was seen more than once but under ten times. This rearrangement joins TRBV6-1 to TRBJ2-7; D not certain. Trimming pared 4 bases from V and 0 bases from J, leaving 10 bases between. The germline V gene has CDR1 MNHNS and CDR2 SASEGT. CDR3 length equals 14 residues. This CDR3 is CASSGGPNSYEQYF. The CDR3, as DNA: TGTGCCAGCAGTGGGGGTCCCAACTCCTACGAGCAGTACTTC.

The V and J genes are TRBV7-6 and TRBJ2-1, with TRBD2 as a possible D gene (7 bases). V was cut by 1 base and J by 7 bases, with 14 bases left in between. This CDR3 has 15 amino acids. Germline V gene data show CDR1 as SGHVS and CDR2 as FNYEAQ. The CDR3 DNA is TGTGCCAGCAGCTTAGTACGGGGGGCTCTTAATGAGCAGTTCTTC. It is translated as CASSLVRGALNEQFF. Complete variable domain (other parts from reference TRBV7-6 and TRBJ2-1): GAGVSQSPRYKVTKRGQDVALRCDPISGHVSLYWYRQALGQGPEFLTYFNYEAQQDKSGLPNDRFSAERPEGSISTLTIQRTEQRDSAMYRCASSLVRGALNEQFFGPGTRLTVL.

As DNA, the CDR3 is TGTGCCAGCAGCGGCTTGACTAGCGGGGCTTACAATGAGCAGTTCTTC. Protein: CASSGLTSGAYNEQFF. The chain has TRBV5-4 and TRBJ2-1; 11 bases fit TRBD2. In germline, CDR1 is SGHNT, CDR2 YYREEE (reference sequence). The CDR3 is 16 amino acids. The V segment lost 4 bases and the J segment 4 bases; nucleotides outside the gene matches: 7.

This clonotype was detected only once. CDR3 bases: TGTGCCAGCAGTTACGGGTCCCAGCCTGAAGCTTTCTTT. Translating it yields CASSYGSQPEAFF. The rearrangement links TRBV6-6 to TRBJ1-1; D remains unclear. Germline CDR1 reads MNHNY; CDR2 reads SVGAGI (reference sequence). Trimming took off 2 bases at V and 6 bases at J, with 10 bases between the two ends. CDR3 size: 13 residues.

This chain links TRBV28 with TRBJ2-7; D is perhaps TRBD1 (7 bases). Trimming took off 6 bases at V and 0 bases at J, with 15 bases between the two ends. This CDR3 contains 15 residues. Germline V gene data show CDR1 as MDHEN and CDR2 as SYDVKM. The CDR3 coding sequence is TGTGCCAGCAGGAACCAGGGGGGTGGCTCCTACGAGCAGTACTTC. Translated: CASRNQGGGSYEQYF.

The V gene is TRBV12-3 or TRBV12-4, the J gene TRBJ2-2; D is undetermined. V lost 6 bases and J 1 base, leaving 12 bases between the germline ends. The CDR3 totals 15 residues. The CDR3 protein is CASSPYAVNTGELFF. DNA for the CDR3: TGTGCCAGCAGCCCATACGCAGTGAACACCGGGGAGCTGTTTTTT.

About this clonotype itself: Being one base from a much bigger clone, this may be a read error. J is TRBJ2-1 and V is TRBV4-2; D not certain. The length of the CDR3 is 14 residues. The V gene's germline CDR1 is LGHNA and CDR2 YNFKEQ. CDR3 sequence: CASRARDSHNEQFF. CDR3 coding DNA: TGTGCCAGCAGAGCCCGCGACTCCCACAATGAGCAGTTCTTC.

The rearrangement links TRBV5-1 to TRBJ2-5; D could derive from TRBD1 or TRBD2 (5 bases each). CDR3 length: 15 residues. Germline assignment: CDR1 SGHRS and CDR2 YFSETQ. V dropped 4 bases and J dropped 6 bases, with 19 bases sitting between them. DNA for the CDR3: TGCGCCAGCAGCGTCGGGACGCGGACAAAAAAGACCCAGTACTTC. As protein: CASSVGTRTKKTQYF.

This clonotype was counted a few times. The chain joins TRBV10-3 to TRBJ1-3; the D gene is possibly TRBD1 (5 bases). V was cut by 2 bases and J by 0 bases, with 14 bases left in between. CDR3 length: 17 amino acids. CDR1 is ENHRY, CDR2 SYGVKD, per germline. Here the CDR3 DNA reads TGTGCCATCAGTGAGGGCGTTACAGGCAGCTCTGGAAACACCATATATTTT. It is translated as CAISEGVTGSSGNTIYF.

CDR3 sequence (DNA): TGTGCCAGCAGCCAATTACAGGGGGGACGCGGCTACACCTTC. Its protein is CASSQLQGGRGYTF. The V and J genes are TRBV14 and TRBJ1-2; 8 bases are shared with TRBD1. V shed 2 bases and J 8 bases; nucleotides not matched to a gene: 7. This CDR3 comprises 14 residues. In germline, CDR1 is SGHDN, CDR2 FVKESK. The full variable domain, rest sourced from reference TRBV14 and TRBJ1-2, is EAGVTQFPSHSVIEKGQTVTLRCDPISGHDNLYWYRRVMGKEIKFLLHFVKESKQDESGMPNNRFLAERTGGTYSTLKVQPAELEDSGVYFCASSQLQGGRGYTFGSGTRLTVV.

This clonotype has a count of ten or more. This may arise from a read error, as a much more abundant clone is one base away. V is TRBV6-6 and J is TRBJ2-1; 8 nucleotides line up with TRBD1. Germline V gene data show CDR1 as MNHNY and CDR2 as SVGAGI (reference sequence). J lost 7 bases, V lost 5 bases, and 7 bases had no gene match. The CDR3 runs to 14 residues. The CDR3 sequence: CASSAGQEGNEQFF. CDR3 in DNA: TGTGCCAGCAGTGCGGGACAGGAAGGGAATGAGCAGTTCTTC.

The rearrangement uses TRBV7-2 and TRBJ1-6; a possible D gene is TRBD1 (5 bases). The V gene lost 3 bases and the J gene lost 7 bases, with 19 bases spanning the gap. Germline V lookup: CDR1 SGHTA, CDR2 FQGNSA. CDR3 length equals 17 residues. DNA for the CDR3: TGTGCCAGCAGCTTTACACCTTCGGGACCAACGAATTCACCCCTCCACTTT. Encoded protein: CASSFTPSGPTNSPLHF.

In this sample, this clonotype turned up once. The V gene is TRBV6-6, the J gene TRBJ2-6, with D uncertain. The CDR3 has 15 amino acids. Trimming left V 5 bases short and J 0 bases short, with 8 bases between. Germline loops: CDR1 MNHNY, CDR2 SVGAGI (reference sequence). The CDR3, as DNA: TGTGCCAGCAGTCCACGGCTCTCTGGGGCCAACGTCCTGACTTTC. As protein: CASSPRLSGANVLTF.

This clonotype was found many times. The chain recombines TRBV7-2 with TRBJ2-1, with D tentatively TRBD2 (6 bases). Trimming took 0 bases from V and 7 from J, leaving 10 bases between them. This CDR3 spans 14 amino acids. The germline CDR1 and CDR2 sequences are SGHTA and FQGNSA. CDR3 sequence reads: CASSLAMGRNEQFF. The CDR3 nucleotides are TGTGCCAGCAGCTTAGCGATGGGGAGGAATGAGCAGTTCTTC.

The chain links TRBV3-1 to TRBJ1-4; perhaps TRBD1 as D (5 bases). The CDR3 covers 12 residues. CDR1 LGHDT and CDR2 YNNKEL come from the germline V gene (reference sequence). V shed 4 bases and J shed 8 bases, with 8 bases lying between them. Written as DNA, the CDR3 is TGTGCCAGCAGCCGGGGACCAGAAAAACTGTTTTTT. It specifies CASSRGPEKLFF.

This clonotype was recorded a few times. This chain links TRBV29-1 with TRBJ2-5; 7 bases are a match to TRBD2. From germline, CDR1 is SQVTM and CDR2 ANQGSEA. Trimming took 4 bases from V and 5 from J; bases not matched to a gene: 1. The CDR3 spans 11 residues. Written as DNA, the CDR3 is TGCAGCGTTGTCGGGGGGGAGACCCAGTACTTC. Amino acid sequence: CSVVGGETQYF.

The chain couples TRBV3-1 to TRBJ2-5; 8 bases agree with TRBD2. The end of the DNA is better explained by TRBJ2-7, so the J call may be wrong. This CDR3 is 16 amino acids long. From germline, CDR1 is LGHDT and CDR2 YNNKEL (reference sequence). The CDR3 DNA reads TGTGCCAGCAGCCAGGCAGGACTAGCAGGTGCCTACGAGCAGTACTTC. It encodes CASSQAGLAGAYEQYF.

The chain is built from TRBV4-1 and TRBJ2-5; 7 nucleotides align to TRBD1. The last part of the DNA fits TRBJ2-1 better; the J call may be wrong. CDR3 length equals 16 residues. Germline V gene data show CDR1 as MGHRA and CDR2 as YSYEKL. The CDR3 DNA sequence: TGCGCCAGCAGCCCAGTGGGACAGACCGTCCAAGAGACCCAGTTCTTC. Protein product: CASSPVGQTVQETQFF.